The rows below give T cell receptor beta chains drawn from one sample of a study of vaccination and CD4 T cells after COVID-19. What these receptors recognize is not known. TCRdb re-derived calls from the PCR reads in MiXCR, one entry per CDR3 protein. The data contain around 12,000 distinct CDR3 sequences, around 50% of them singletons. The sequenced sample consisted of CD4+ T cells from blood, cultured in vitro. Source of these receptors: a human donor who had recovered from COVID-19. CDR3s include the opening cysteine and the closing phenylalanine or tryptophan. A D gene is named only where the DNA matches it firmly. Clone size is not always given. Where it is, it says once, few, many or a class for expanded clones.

TGTGCCAGCAGCACCTCAGGGGGAGTTTACAATGAGCAGTTCTTC	CASSTSGGVYNEQFF	TRBD1	TRBV7-8	TRBJ2-1	15	NA
TGTGCCAGCAGTTCGGTGATTCTAGCCGCAATGAACATTCAGTACTTC	CASSSVILAAMNIQYF	NA	TRBV6-5	TRBJ2-4	16	few
TGCGCCAGCAGCCAAGATGCTCAGAACACCGGGGAGCTGTTTTTT	CASSQDAQNTGELFF	NA	TRBV4-3	TRBJ2-2	15	NA
TGTGCCAGCTCACCACAAGTAGGGGGCGCGGACATTCAGTACTTC	CASSPQVGGADIQYF	TRBD1	TRBV18	TRBJ2-4	15	few
TGTGCCAGCAACCCTACGGGGGGCAATCAGCCCCAGCATTTT	CASNPTGGNQPQHF	NA	TRBV16	TRBJ1-5	14	NA
TGCAGTGCTGCGCACGGGACAGGGGACTCCGAGCAGTACTTC	CSAAHGTGDSEQYF	TRBD1	TRBV20-1	TRBJ2-7	14	NA
TGTGCCAGCATTGAAGGCTACGAGCAGTACTTC	CASIEGYEQYF	NA	TRBV2	TRBJ2-7	11	NA
TGCGCCAGCAGCCCGTTATACATGGTCTCCGGGGAGCTGTTTTTT	CASSPLYMVSGELFF	NA	TRBV5-1	TRBJ2-2	15	NA
TGTGCCAGCAGCCGGACTAGCGGGAGGGCCGAGAAAGCCAAAAACATTCAGTACTTC	CASSRTSGRAEKAKNIQYF	TRBD2	TRBV28	TRBJ2-4	19	medium-sized
TGCGCCAGCAGCCCAAGCGTCATCGGGGCCGAGCAGTGCTTC	CASSPSVIGAEQCF	NA	TRBV4-1	TRBJ2-7	14	NA
TGTGCCAGCAGCTCCCAGGGGGATCAGCCCCAGCATTTT	CASSSQGDQPQHF	TRBD1	TRBV7-9	TRBJ1-5	13	few
TGTGCCAGCAGCCCCTCAGGGGGGGAGACCCAGTACTTC	CASSPSGGETQYF	NA	TRBV7-3	TRBJ2-5	13	few
TGCAGTGCTAGGAGGGCAGGGGGCTATGGAAACACCATATATTTT	CSARRAGGYGNTIYF	TRBD1	TRBV20-1	TRBJ1-3	15	NA
TGTGCCAGCAGTGAGACTAGCGGCTCCTACAATGAGCAGTTCTTC	CASSETSGSYNEQFF	TRBD2	TRBV6-4	TRBJ2-1	15	NA
TGTGCCAGTAGTATGGAAAGAAGCGGGATCTACAATGAGCAGTTCTTC	CASSMERSGIYNEQFF	TRBD2	TRBV19	TRBJ2-1	16	few
TGCAGTGCTTCAATGGGCTATTCTGGAAACACCATATATTTT	CSASMGYSGNTIYF	NA	TRBV20-1	TRBJ1-3	14	NA
TGTGCCAGCAGCGGAAGGGGGGGGGTCCGCCGCGAGCAGTACTTC	CASSGRGGVRREQYF	NA	TRBV21-1	TRBJ2-7	15	NA
TGTGCCAGCAGTCCAACCGGGGATGGCATTCAGTACTTC	CASSPTGDGIQYF	NA	TRBV7-3	TRBJ2-4	13	NA
TGCGCCTCTGGGGAAGGGGGAATTCAGAGAGCTAAAGCTTTCTTT	CASGEGGIQRAKAFF	NA	TRBV7-9	TRBJ1-1	15	NA
TGTGCCACCAGTGACGCGGGTAGCGGGGCCAGCTCCTACAATGAGCAGTTCTTC	CATSDAGSGASSYNEQFF	TRBD2	TRBV24-1	TRBJ2-1	18	NA
TGTGCCAGTAGTATTATAATAGAGAGGGGGCGGATCAATCAGCCCCAGCATTTT	CASSIIIERGRINQPQHF	TRBD1	TRBV19	TRBJ1-5	18	NA
TGCAGTGCTAGGATCTTTTGGGAGGAGAATGAGCAGTTCTTC	CSARIFWEENEQFF	NA	TRBV20-1	TRBJ2-1	14	NA